Below, one T cell receptor beta chain is given with its context. Data came from immunoSEQ multiplex PCR; TCRdb stores just in-frame clones and leaves some out. The sample lists roughly 70,000 clones, about 91% occurring once. The CDR3 contains 14 residues. The germline V and J ends were trimmed by 1 base and 2 bases, with 9 bases remaining between them. From germline, CDR1 is SGHNT and CDR2 YYREEE (reference sequence). The sample is drawn from a study of T cells after somatic rescue of genetic block. This chain connects TRBV5-4 to TRBJ2-5; D perhaps matches TRBD2 (5 bases). The sequence was obtained from a man aged 35-49 years. The sample consisted of peripheral blood mononuclear cells (PBMCs). CDR3 amino acids: CASSLSGIQETQYF. In nucleotides, the CDR3 is TGTGCCAGCAGCTTGTCGGGGATACAAGAGACCCAGTACTTC.